Below, one T cell receptor (beta chain) is given with its context. 60 Vbeta and 13 Jbeta primers were used in PCR. This table comes from immunoSEQ multiplex PCR, and its TCRdb copy is limited to in-frame clones, with some not included. The table lists under 200,000 clones, roughly 84% of them singletons. This sample was included in a study of cytomegalovirus exposure and HLA in healthy donors. The CDR3 is 18 residues long. Germline CDR1 is SGHNT and CDR2 is YYREEE (reference sequence). Trimming removed 1 base at V and 4 bases at J, with 20 bases between. Sequenced input: PBMCs. The source is a man aged 18 to 29 in good health and CMV-seronegative. This chain connects TRBV5-4 to TRBJ2-2; TRBD2 is a possible D gene (7 bases). DNA for the CDR3: TGTGCCAGCAGCTTGCCCCTAGGGCGGGGGCGGGGCACCGGGGAGCTGTTTTTT. Translating it yields CASSLPLGRGRGTGELFF.